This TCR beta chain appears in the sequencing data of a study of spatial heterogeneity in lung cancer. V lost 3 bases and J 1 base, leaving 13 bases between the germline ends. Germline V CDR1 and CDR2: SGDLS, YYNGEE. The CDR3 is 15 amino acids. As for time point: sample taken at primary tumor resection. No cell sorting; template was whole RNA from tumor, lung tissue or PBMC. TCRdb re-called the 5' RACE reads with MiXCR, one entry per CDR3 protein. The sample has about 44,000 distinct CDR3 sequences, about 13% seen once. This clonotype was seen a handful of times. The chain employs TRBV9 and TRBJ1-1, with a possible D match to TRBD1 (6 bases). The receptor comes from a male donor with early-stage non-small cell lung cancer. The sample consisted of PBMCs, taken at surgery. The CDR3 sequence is CASSAGGVENTEAFF. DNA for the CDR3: TGTGCCAGCAGCGCCGGGGGCGTCGAGAACACTGAAGCTTTCTTT.